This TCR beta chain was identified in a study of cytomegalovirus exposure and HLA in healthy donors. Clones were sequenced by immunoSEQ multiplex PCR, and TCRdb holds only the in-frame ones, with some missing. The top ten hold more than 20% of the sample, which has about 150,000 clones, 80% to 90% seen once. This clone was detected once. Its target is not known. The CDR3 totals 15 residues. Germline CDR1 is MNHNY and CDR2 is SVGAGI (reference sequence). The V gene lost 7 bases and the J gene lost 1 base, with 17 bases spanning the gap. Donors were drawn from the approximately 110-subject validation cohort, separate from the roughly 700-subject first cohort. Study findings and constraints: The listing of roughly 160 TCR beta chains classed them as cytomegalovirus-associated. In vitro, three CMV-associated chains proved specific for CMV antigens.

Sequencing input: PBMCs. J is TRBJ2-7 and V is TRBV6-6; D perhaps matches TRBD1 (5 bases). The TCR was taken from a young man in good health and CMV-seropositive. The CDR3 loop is CASTLQVAGSYEQYF. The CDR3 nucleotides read TGTGCCAGCACCCTACAGGTAGCCGGATCCTACGAGCAGTACTTC.